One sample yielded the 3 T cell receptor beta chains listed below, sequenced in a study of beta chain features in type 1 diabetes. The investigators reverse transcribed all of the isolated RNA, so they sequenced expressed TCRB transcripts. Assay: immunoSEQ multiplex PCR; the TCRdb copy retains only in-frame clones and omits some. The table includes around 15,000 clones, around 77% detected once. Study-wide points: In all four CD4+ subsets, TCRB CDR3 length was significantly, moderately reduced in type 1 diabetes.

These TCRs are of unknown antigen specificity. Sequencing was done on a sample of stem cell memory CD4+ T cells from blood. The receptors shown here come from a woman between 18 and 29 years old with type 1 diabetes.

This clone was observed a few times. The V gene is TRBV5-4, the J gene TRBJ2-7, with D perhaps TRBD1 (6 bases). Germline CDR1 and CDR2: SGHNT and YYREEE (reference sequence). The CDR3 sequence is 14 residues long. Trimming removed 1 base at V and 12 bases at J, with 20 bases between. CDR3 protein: CASSLRRTAFSPYV. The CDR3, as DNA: TGTGCCAGCAGCTTGAGGCGGACAGCCTTTTCTCCGTACGTC.

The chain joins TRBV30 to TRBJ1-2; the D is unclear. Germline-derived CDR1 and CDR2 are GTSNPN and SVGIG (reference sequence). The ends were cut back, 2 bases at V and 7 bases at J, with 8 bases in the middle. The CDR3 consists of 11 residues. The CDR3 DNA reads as TGTGCCTGGAGTAGGGAGGGTGGCTACACCTTC. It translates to CAWSREGGYTF.

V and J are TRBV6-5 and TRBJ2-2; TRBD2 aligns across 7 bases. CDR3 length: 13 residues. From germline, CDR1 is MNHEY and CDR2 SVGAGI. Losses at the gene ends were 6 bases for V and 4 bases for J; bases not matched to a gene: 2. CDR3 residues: CASRGRGTGELFF. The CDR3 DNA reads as TGTGCCAGCAGAGGGAGGGGCACCGGGGAGCTGTTTTTT.